Shown below are 19 T cell receptor beta chains from a single sample sequenced in a study of shared clonotypes between healthy human individuals. TCRdb's table, derived via immunoSEQ multiplex PCR, lists solely in-frame clones and lacks some. The top ten hold around 0.13% of the sample, which has some 2,000,000 clones, 95% seen once. Source material: naive CD4+ T cells sorted from blood. The sample's subset: CD45RA+ positively selected. Receptors were obtained from a man aged 18 to 30 in good health.

A remark on this clone: A read error may explain this, as a much larger clone is one base away. Other DNA sequences in the same sample also yield this CDR3. The chain joins TRBV4-1 to TRBJ2-7, with D hard to call. Deletions cut 0 bases from V and 8 bases from J, with 17 bases between. This CDR3 has 15 residues. Germline V gives CDR1 MGHRA, CDR2 YSYEKL. The CDR3 reads CASSQDLGTLVKQYF. Written as DNA, the CDR3 is TGCGCCAGCAGCCAAGATTTGGGCACTCTTGTCAAGCAGTACTTC.

The V call is TRBV7-9, the J call TRBJ2-1, with D unclear. Germline loops: CDR1 SEHNR, CDR2 FQNEAQ (reference sequence). There are 13 residues in the CDR3. V lost 7 bases and J lost 7, with 14 bases in between. This CDR3 reads CASTKPQVNEQFF. DNA for the CDR3: TGTGCCAGCACAAAACCCCAAGTGAATGAGCAGTTCTTC.

Details on this clone: At one end the junction does not follow the germline gene, possibly because of a read error. The CDR3 region is CASSQDASYTQYF. Here the CDR3 DNA reads TGTGCTAGCAGCCAAGACGCCTCTTATACGCAGTATTTT. This chain uses TRBV7-7 with TRBJ2-3, with D unresolved. The CDR3 consists of 13 residues. CDR1 is SSHAT and CDR2 is FNYEAQ in the germline V gene (reference sequence).

The rearrangement uses TRBV4-3 and TRBJ1-1; D gene unclear. This CDR3 is 16 amino acids long. The V end lost 4 bases, the J end lost 1 base, and 16 bases lay between the germline ends. Germline V gene lookup returns CDR1 LGHNA and CDR2 YSLEER. The CDR3 nucleotides are TGCGCCAGCAGCCCTATGATCGCACAGAAGAACACTGAAGCTTTCTTT. Amino acid sequence: CASSPMIAQKNTEAFF.

This rearrangement joins TRBV30 to TRBJ2-7; TRBD2 might be the D (6 bases). There are 12 residues in the CDR3. The germline V and J ends were trimmed by 6 bases and 6 bases, with 15 bases remaining between them. Germline V CDR1 and CDR2: GTSNPN, SVGIG (reference sequence). CDR3 protein: CACRKDSGEQYF. CDR3 DNA: TGTGCCTGCCGAAAAGATAGCGGCGAGCAGTACTTC.

Comment on this clone: The sample carries other DNA sequences with the same CDR3. The chain employs TRBV5-1 and TRBJ2-7; a possible D gene is TRBD1 (5 bases). CDR1 SGHRS and CDR2 YFSETQ come from the germline V gene. V lost 5 bases and J lost 2, with 11 bases in between. The CDR3 runs to 13 residues. CDR3 region: CASRTSGTYEQYF. The CDR3 DNA reads as TGCGCCAGCAGGACTTCAGGGACCTACGAGCAGTACTTC.

This clone was recorded a few times. The identical CDR3 is also encoded by other nucleotide sequences in the sample. The chain carries TRBV18 and TRBJ2-5; D not certain. The CDR3 sequence is 13 residues long. Trimming cost V 0 bases and J 1 base, with 3 bases left between them. Germline CDR1 reads KGHSH; CDR2 reads LQKENI. CDR3 in amino acids: CASSPPVQETQYF. The CDR3 bases are TGTGCCAGCTCACCACCAGTCCAAGAGACCCAGTACTTC. Variable domain in full (rest from reference TRBV18 and TRBJ2-5): NAGVMQNPRHLVRRRGQEARLRCSPMKGHSHVYWYRQLPEEGLKFMVYLQKENIIDESGMPKERFSAEFPKEGPSILRIQQVVRGDSAAYFCASSPPVQETQYFGPGTRLLVL.

Of note for this clone: The junction differs from germline at one of its ends, possibly a read error. The chain combines TRBV7-9 with TRBJ1-5; D is ambiguous. Germline CDR1 and CDR2: SEHNR and FQNEAQ (reference sequence). CDR3 length: 13 amino acids. CDR3 DNA: TGTGCCAGCAGCTTAGGTAGCGATCAGCCCCAGCATTTT. This translates into CASSLGSDQPQHF.

This sequence joins TRBV6-6 and TRBJ2-2; D might be TRBD1 (6 bases). The V gene's germline CDR1 is MNHNY and CDR2 SVGAGI (reference sequence). This CDR3 has 14 amino acids. Between the trimmed V and J ends, which lost 5 bases and 1 base, there was a span of 8 bases. The CDR3 here is CASSIQGNTGELFF. For the CDR3, the DNA is TGTGCCAGCAGTATACAGGGGAACACCGGGGAGCTGTTTTTT.

A word on this clone: At one boundary the junction diverges from the germline segment, which might be a read error. CDR3 sequence: CASRRTGNF. In DNA, the CDR3 is TGTGCCAGCCGTCGGACAGGGAACTTC. This chain joins TRBV5-6 and TRBJ1-2; 8 bases are shared with TRBD1. The CDR3 covers 9 residues. Per germline, CDR1 SGHDT and CDR2 YYEEEE.

The chain is built from TRBV12-5 and TRBJ2-7, with 9 bases that match TRBD1. J was trimmed by 4 bases and V by 3 bases; bases with no gene match: 16. Germline CDR1 and CDR2: LGHNT and FRNRAP. CDR3 length equals 18 residues. Here the CDR3 reads CASGFVRNPGTGTYEQYF. CDR3 in DNA: TGTGCTAGTGGTTTTGTGAGGAACCCCGGGACAGGGACTTACGAGCAGTACTTC.

The V gene is TRBV2, the J gene TRBJ2-2; weak D call: TRBD1 (6 bases). CDR3 size: 15 residues. Trimming removed 4 bases at V and 2 bases at J, with 11 bases between. Per the germline V gene, CDR1 is SNHLY and CDR2 is FYNNEI. DNA of the CDR3: TGTGCCAGCAGTGCTGGACAGAAAAACACCGGGGAGCTGTTTTTT. Amino acid sequence: CASSAGQKNTGELFF.

The genes are TRBV5-1 and TRBJ2-6, with no clear D. CDR1 and CDR2 (germline): SGHRS, YFSETQ. The CDR3 has 11 amino acids. The V end lost 7 bases, the J end lost 8 bases, and 7 bases lay between the germline ends. CDR3 residues: CASSQTNVLTF. Here the CDR3 DNA reads TGCGCCAGCTCCCAAACCAACGTCCTGACTTTC.

The chain combines TRBV27 with TRBJ2-3, with D possibly matching TRBD1 (6 bases). The CDR3 is made up of 15 amino acids. Germline CDR1 MNHEY, CDR2 SMNVEV (reference sequence). Deletions cut 6 bases from V and 2 bases from J, with 15 bases between. CDR3 in DNA: TGTGCCAGCAGGATTCAGGGACACGTCACAGATACGCAGTATTTT. Amino acids: CASRIQGHVTDTQYF.

The CDR3 sequence: CASSPDEYEQYF. Written as DNA, the CDR3 is TGCGCCAGCAGCCCGGACGAATACGAGCAGTACTTC. The chain links TRBV5-1 to TRBJ2-7, with D unclear. From germline, CDR1 is SGHRS and CDR2 YFSETQ. V was cut by 4 bases and J by 4 bases, with 9 bases left in between. The CDR3 runs 12 residues.

Regarding this clone: The same CDR3 also results from other DNA sequences found in this sample. The chain combines TRBV30 with TRBJ1-2; no clear D gene. The CDR3 loop spans 12 amino acids. Germline CDR1 and CDR2: GTSNPN and SVGIG (reference sequence). V was shortened by 0 bases and J by 5 bases, with 7 bases between the two germline ends. Written as DNA, the CDR3 is TGTGCCTGGAGTGTAACGGGGTATGGCTACACCTTC. The encoded protein is CAWSVTGYGYTF.

This sequence joins TRBV28 and TRBJ1-2; D uncertain. The CDR3 consists of 13 residues. CDR1 and CDR2 from the germline V gene are MDHEN and SYDVKM. V lost 6 bases and J 4 bases, leaving 12 bases between the germline ends. The CDR3 sequence is CASSKPVSYGYTF. The CDR3 DNA is TGTGCCAGCAGCAAGCCTGTTAGCTATGGCTACACCTTC.

The V gene is TRBV6-5, the J gene TRBJ1-5; the match to TRBD1 covers 7 bases. The V segment lost 6 bases and the J segment 0 bases; nucleotides outside the gene matches: 5. CDR1 is MNHEY and CDR2 is SVGAGI in the germline V gene. The CDR3 totals 15 residues. In nucleotides, the CDR3 is TGTGCCAGCAGCCTGACAGGGAATAGCAATCAGCCCCAGCATTTT. This sequence encodes CASSLTGNSNQPQHF.

The chain joins TRBV5-5 to TRBJ2-7; TRBD1 matches at 9 bases. Germline V gene lookup returns CDR1 SGHKS and CDR2 YYEKEE (reference sequence). This CDR3 region has 16 residues. J gave up 4 bases and V 4 bases, and 12 bases lay outside the gene matches. Here the CDR3 DNA reads TGTGCCAGCAGCACCTACAGGGGGCAGATCCCTTACGAGCAGTACTTC. Translation gives CASSTYRGQIPYEQYF.